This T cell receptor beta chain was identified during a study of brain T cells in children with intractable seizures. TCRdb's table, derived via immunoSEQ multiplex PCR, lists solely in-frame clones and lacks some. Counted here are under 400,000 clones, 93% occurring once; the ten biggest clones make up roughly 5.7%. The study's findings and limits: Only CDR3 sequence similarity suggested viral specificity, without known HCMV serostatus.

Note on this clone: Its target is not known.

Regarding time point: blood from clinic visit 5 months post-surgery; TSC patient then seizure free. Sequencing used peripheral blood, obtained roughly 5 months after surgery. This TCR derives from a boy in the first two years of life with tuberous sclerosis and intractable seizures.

In DNA form, the CDR3 reads TGTGCCTGGAGGTTCAGCTCTGGGGAGCTGTTTTTT. It yields the protein CAWRFSSGELFF. The chain carries TRBV30 and TRBJ2-2; D uncertain. V shed 3 bases and J shed 8 bases, with 10 bases lying between them. Per germline, CDR1 GTSNPN and CDR2 SVGIG (reference sequence). There are 12 residues in the CDR3.